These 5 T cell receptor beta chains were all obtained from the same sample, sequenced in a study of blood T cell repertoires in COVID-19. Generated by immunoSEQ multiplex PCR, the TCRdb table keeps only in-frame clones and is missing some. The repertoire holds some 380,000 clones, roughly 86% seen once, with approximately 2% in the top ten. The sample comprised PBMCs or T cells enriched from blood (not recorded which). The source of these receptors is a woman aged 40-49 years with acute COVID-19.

CDR3 protein: CASSVLRSGANVLTF. The CDR3, as DNA: TGTGCCAGTAGTGTGCTACGCTCTGGGGCCAACGTCCTGACTTTC. V usage is TRBV19 and J usage is TRBJ2-6; D is unclear. Per germline, CDR1 LNHDA and CDR2 SQIVND (reference sequence). The CDR3 runs to 15 residues. V lost 5 bases and J 0 bases, leaving 8 bases between the germline ends.

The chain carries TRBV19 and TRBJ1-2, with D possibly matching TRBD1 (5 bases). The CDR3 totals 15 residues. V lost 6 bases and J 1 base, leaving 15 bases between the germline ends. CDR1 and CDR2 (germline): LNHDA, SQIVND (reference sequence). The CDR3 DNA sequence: TGTGCCAGTAGCCCTCAGGGAACATTTAACTATGGCTACACCTTC. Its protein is CASSPQGTFNYGYTF.

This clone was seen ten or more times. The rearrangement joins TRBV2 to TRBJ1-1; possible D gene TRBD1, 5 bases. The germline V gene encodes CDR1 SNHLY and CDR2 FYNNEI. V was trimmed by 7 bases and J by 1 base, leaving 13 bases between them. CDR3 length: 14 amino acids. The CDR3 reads CASTLEQGNTEAFF. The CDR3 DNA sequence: TGTGCCAGCACCCTGGAGCAGGGGAACACTGAAGCTTTCTTT.

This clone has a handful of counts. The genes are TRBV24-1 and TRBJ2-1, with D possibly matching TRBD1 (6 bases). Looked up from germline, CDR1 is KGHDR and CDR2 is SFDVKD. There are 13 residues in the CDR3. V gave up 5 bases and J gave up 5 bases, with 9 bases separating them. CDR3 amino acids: CATSGTANNEQFF. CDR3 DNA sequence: TGTGCCACCAGTGGGACAGCCAACAATGAGCAGTTCTTC.

The CDR3 spells CASSHGQFPGDYGYTF. The CDR3 DNA reads as TGTGCCAGTAGTCACGGACAGTTCCCCGGCGACTATGGCTACACCTTC. The chain links TRBV19 to TRBJ1-2; perhaps TRBD1 as D (6 bases). The CDR3 runs 16 residues. Looked up from germline, CDR1 is LNHDA and CDR2 is SQIVND (reference sequence). V shed 5 bases and J shed 3 bases, with 19 bases lying between them.